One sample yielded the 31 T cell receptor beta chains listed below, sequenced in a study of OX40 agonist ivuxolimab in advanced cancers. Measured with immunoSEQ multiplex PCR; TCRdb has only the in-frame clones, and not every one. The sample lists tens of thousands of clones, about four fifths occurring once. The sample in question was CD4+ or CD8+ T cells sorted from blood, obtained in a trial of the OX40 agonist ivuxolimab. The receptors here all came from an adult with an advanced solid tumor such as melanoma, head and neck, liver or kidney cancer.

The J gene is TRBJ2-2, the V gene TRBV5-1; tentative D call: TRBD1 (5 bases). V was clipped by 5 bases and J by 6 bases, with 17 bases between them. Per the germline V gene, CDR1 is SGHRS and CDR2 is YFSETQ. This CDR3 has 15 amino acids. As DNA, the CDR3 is TGCGCCAGCAGATCCGCACTACCAGGGCCCGGGGAGCTGTTTTTT. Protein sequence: CASRSALPGPGELFF. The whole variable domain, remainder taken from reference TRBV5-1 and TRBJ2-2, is KAGVTQTPRYLIKTRGQQVTLSCSPISGHRSVSWYQQTPGQGLQFLFEYFSETQRNKGNFPGRFSGRQFSNSRSEMNVSTLELGDSALYLCASRSALPGPGELFFGEGSRLTVL.

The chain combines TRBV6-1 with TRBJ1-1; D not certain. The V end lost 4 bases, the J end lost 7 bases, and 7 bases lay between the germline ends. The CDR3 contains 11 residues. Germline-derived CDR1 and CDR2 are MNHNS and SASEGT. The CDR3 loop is CASSGGVEAFF. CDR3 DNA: TGTGCCAGCAGTGGAGGCGTTGAAGCTTTCTTT.

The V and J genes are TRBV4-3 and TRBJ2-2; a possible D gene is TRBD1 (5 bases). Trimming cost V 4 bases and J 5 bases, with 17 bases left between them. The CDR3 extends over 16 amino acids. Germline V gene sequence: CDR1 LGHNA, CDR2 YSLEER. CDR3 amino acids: CASSPVWADNTGELFF. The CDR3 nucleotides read TGCGCCAGCAGCCCCGTTTGGGCGGACAATACCGGGGAGCTGTTTTTT.

The CDR3 loop reads CASRQSPGLAATDTQYF. The DNA of the CDR3 is TGCGCCAGCCGACAATCCCCGGGACTAGCGGCGACAGATACGCAGTATTTT. This rearrangement joins TRBV5-1 to TRBJ2-3; 11 bases map to TRBD2. The CDR3 has 17 amino acids. Trimming at V came to 7 bases and at J to 3 bases, leaving 13 bases not matched to a gene. Germline V lookup: CDR1 SGHRS, CDR2 YFSETQ.

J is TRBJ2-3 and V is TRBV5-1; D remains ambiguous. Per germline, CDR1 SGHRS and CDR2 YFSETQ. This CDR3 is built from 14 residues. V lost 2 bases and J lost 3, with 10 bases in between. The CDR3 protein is CASSFNKRTDTQYF. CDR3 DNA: TGCGCCAGCAGCTTTAACAAGAGAACAGATACGCAGTATTTT.

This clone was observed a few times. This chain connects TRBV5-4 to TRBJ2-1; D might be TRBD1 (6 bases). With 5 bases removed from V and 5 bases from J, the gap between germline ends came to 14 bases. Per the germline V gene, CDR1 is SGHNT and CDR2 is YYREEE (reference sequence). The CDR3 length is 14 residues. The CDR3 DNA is TGTGCCAGCAGAACCGGGACAAGGAACAATGAGCAGTTCTTC. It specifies CASRTGTRNNEQFF.

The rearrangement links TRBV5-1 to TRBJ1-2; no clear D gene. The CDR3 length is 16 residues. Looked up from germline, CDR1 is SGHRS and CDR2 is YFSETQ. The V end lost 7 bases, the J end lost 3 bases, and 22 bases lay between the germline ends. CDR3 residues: CASAFTLITPDYGYTF. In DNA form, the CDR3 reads TGCGCCAGCGCCTTCACCTTAATTACACCCGACTATGGCTACACCTTC. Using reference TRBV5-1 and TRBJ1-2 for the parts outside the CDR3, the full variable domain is KAGVTQTPRYLIKTRGQQVTLSCSPISGHRSVSWYQQTPGQGLQFLFEYFSETQRNKGNFPGRFSGRQFSNSRSEMNVSTLELGDSALYLCASAFTLITPDYGYTFGSGTRLTVV.

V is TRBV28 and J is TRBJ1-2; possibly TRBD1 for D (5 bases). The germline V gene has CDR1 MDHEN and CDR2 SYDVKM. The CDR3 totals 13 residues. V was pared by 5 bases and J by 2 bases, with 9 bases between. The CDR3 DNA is TGTGCCAGCAGTCTAACAGGCAACTATGGCTACACCTTC. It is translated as CASSLTGNYGYTF.

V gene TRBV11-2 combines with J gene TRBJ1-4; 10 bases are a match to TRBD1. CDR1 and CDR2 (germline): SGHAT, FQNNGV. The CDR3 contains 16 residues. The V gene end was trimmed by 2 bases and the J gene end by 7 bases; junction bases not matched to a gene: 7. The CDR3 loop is CASSLSWDRGSEKLFF. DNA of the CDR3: TGTGCCAGCAGCTTATCATGGGACAGGGGATCTGAAAAACTGTTTTTT.

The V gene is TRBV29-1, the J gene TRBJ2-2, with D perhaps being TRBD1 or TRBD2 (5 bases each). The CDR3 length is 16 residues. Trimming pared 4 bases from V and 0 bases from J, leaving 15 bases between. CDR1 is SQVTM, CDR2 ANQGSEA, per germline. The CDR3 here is CSVGDRWGTNTGELFF. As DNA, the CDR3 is TGCAGCGTTGGGGACCGATGGGGGACGAACACCGGGGAGCTGTTTTTT.

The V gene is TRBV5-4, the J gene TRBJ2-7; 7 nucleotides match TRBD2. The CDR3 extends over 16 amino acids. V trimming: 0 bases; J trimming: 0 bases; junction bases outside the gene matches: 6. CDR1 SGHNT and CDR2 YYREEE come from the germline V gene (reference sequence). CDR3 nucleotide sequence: TGTGCCAGCAGCTTGGAATCGGGCGGGAGCTCCTACGAGCAGTACTTC. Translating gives CASSLESGGSSYEQYF.

The CDR3 is CASSPSGRDRAQFF. The CDR3, as DNA: TGTGCCAGCAGTCCTAGCGGGAGAGATAGAGCGCAGTTCTTC. The V gene is TRBV27, the J gene TRBJ2-1, with 10 bases aligning to TRBD2. From germline, CDR1 is MNHEY and CDR2 SMNVEV (reference sequence). The CDR3 contains 14 residues. Trimming cost V 5 bases and J 12 bases; bases outside gene matches: 10.

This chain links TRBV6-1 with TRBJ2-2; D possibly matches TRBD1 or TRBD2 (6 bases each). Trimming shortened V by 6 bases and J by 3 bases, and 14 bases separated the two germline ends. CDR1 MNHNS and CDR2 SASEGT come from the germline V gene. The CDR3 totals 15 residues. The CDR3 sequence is CASREGGRDTGELFF. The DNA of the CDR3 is TGTGCCAGCAGGGAGGGGGGAAGGGACACCGGGGAGCTGTTTTTT.

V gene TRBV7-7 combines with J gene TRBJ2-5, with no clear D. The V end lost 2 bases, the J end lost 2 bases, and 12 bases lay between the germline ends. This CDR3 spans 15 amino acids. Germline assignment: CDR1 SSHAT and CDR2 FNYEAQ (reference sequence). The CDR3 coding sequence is TGTGCCAGCAGCTTACTGGTCGAGGTTCAAGAGACCCAGTACTTC. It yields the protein CASSLLVEVQETQYF.

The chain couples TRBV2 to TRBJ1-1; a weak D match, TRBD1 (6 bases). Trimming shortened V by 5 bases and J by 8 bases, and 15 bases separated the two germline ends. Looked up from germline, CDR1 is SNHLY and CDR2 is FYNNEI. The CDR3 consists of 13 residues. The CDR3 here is CASSQEFRGEAFF. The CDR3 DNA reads TGTGCCAGCAGTCAAGAGTTTAGGGGGGAAGCTTTCTTT.

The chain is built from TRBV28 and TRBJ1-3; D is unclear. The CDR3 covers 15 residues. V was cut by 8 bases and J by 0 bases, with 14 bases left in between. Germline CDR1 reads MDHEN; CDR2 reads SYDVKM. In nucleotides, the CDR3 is TGTGCCAGCGTCAGTCCGGCCGTCTCTGGAAACACCATATATTTT. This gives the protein CASVSPAVSGNTIYF.

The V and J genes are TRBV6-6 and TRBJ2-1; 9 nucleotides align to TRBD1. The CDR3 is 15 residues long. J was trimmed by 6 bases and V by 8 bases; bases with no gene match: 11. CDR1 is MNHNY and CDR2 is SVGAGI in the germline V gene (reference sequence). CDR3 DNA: TGTGCCAGCGGCACAGGGGGCAGGGGGTCCAATGAGCAGTTCTTC. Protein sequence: CASGTGGRGSNEQFF.

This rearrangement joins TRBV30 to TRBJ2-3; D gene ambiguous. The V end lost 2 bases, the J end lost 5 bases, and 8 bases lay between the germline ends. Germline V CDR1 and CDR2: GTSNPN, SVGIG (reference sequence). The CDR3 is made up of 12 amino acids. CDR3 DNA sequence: TGTGCCTGGAGTAAAGACGGAGATACGCAGTATTTT. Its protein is CAWSKDGDTQYF.

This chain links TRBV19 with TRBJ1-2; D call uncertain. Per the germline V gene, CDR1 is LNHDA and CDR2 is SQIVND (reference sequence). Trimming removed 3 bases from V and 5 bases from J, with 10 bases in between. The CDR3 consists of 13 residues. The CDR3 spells CASSIDTAYGYTF. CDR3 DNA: TGTGCCAGTAGTATTGACACTGCATATGGCTACACCTTC.

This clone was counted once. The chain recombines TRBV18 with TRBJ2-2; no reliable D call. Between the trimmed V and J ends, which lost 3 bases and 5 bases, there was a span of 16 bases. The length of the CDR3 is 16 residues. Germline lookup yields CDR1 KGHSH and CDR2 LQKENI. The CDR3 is CASSPTSTVGTGELFF. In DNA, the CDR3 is TGTGCCAGCTCACCGACGAGTACCGTGGGGACCGGGGAGCTGTTTTTT.

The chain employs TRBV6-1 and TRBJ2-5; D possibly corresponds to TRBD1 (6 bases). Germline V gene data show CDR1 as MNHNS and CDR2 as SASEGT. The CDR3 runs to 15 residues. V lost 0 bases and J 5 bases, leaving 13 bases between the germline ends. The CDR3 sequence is CASSEASAGDETQYF. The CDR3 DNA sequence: TGTGCCAGCAGTGAAGCTTCGGCAGGGGATGAGACCCAGTACTTC.

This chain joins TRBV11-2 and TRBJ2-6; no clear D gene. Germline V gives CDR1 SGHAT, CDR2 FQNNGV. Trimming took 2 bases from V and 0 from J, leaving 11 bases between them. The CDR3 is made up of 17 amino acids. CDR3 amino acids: CASSLMTHRSGANVLTF. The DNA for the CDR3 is TGTGCCAGCAGCTTAATGACGCACCGCTCTGGGGCCAACGTCCTGACTTTC.

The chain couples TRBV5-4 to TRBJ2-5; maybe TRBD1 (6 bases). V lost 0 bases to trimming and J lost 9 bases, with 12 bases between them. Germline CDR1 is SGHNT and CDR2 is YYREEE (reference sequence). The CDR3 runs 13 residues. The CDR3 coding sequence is TGTGCCAGCAGCTTGGGGGGGCAGGGATCCCAGTACTTC. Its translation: CASSLGGQGSQYF.

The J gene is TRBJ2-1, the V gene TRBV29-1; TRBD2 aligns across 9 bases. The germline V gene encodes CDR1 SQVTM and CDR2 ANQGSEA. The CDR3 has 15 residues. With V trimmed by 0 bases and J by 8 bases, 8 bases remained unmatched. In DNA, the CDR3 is TGCAGCGTTGAAGATTCGGGACTAGCTGTCGATGAGCAGTTCTTC. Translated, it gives CSVEDSGLAVDEQFF.

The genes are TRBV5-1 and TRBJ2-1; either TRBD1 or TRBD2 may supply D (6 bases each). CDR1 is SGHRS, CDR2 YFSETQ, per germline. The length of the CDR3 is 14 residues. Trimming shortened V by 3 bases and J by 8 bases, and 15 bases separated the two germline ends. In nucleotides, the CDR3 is TGCGCCAGCAGCTCTAGAGCGGAGGGGGATGAGCAGTTCTTC. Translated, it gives CASSSRAEGDEQFF. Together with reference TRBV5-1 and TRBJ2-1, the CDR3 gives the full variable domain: KAGVTQTPRYLIKTRGQQVTLSCSPISGHRSVSWYQQTPGQGLQFLFEYFSETQRNKGNFPGRFSGRQFSNSRSEMNVSTLELGDSALYLCASSSRAEGDEQFFGPGTRLTVL.

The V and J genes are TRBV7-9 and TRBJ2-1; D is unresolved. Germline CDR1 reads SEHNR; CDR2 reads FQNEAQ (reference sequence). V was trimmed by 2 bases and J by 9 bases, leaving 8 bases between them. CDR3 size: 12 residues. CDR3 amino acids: CASSLTDGEQFF. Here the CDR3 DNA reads TGTGCCAGCAGCTTAACGGACGGTGAGCAGTTCTTC. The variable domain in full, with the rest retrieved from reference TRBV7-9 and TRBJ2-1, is DTGVSQNPRHKITKRGQNVTFRCDPISEHNRLYWYRQTLGQGPEFLTYFQNEAQLEKSRLLSDRFSAERPKGSFSTLEIQRTEQGDSAMYLCASSLTDGEQFFGPGTRLTVL.

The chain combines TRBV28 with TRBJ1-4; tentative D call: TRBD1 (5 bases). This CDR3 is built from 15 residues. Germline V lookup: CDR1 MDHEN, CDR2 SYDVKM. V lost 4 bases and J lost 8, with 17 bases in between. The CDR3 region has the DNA TGTGCCAGCAGTTCCGCAGGGAGCGGACCCGAAAAACTGTTTTTT. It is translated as CASSSAGSGPEKLFF.

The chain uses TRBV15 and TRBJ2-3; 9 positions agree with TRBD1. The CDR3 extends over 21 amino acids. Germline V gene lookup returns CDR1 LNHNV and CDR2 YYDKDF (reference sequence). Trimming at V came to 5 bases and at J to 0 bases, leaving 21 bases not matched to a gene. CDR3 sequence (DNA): TGTGCCACCAGCCGTACCTTGGACAGGGGATCCCTGTACCCTAGCACAGATACGCAGTATTTT. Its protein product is CATSRTLDRGSLYPSTDTQYF.

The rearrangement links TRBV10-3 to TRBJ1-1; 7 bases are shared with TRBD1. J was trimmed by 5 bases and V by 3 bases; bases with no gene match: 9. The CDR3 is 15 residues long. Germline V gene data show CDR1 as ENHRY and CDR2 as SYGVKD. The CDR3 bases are TGTGCCATCAGTGACAGGGGGGCCCTCTTGACTGAAGCTTTCTTT. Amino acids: CAISDRGALLTEAFF.

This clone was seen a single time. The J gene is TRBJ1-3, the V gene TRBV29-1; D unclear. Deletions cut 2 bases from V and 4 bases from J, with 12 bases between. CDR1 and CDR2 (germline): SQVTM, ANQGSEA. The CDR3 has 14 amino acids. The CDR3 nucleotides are TGCAGCGTTGAAAACCGTGGCCTAGGAAACACCATATATTTT. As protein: CSVENRGLGNTIYF.

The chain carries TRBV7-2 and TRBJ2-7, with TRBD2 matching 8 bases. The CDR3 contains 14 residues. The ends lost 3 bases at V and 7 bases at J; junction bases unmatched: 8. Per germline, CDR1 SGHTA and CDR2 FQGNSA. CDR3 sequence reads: CASSFLAGGDEQYF. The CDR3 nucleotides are TGTGCCAGCAGCTTCCTTGCGGGAGGTGATGAGCAGTACTTC.